Included here is one T cell receptor (beta chain) sequence, with context. The sample is drawn from a study of shared clonotypes between healthy human individuals. Terminally differentiated effector memory CD45RA+ cells were left out of the naive CD8 fraction, which was CD45RO-negative and positively selected for CCR7. The table came from immunoSEQ multiplex PCR; TCRdb's copy has only in-frame clones and leaves some out. Among some 2 million clones, approximately 94% were seen once, and the ten largest hold roughly 1%. Germline V gives CDR1 SGDLS, CDR2 YYNGEE. J lost 7 bases, V lost 3 bases, and 6 bases had no gene match. The CDR3 length is 15 residues.

The chain joins TRBV9 to TRBJ2-1; TRBD2 agrees at 11 bases. This receptor was identified in a man aged 18 to 29 in good health. Source material: naive CD8+ T cells sorted from blood. In DNA form, the CDR3 reads TGTGCCAGCAGCGCGTGGGCTAGCGGGGGGAATGAGCAGTTCTTC. As protein: CASSAWASGGNEQFF.